These 3 T cell receptor beta chains were sequenced from one sample in a study of neurological immune-mediated disorders. Time point of the sample: longitudinal time-point 3. A single record per CDR3 protein comes from TCRdb applying MiXCR to the 5' RACE reads. There are roughly 42,000 distinct CDR3 sequences in the sample; about 13% occur only once, and over 10% lies in the top ten. What was sequenced was PBMCs. The receptors stem from a man younger than 45 in good health.

This clonotype has at least ten counts. This sequence joins TRBV28 and TRBJ2-7; D is perhaps TRBD2 (5 bases). V was pared by 1 base and J by 5 bases, with 18 bases between. The CDR3 is made up of 16 amino acids. Germline values: CDR1 MDHEN, CDR2 SYDVKM. CDR3 sequence (DNA): TGTGCCAGCAGTTTATTAGCGTTAAGAGCCGGGCACGAGCAGTACTTC. It yields the protein CASSLLALRAGHEQYF. The entire variable domain, with the rest obtained from reference TRBV28 and TRBJ2-7, is as follows: DVKVTQSSRYLVKRTGEKVFLECVQDMDHENMFWYRQDPGLGLRLIYFSYDVKMKEKGDIPEGYSVSREKKERFSLILESASTNQTSMYLCASSLLALRAGHEQYFGPGTRLTVT.

The gene calls are TRBV7-9 and TRBJ1-5, with D possibly TRBD1 on 6 matching bases. V dropped 5 bases and J dropped 4 bases, with 18 bases sitting between them. The germline V gene encodes CDR1 SEHNR and CDR2 FQNEAQ (reference sequence). CDR3 size: 16 residues. CDR3 coding DNA: TGTGCCAGCAGCCCCGGACGTAAAGGGGGGAATCAGCCCCAGCATTTT. This encodes CASSPGRKGGNQPQHF.

In nucleotides, the CDR3 is TGCAGTGCTCCGGACTACGACAATGAGCAGTTCTTC. Protein product: CSAPDYDNEQFF. The chain is built from TRBV20-1 and TRBJ2-1; tentative D call: TRBD2 (6 bases). Germline CDR1 reads DFQATT; CDR2 reads SNEGSKA (reference sequence). V was pared by 5 bases and J by 5 bases, with 10 bases between. The CDR3 is 12 amino acids.